Listed here are 17 T cell receptor beta chains from one sample, sequenced in a study of blood T cell repertoires in COVID-19. Method: immunoSEQ multiplex PCR; TCRdb's copy keeps in-frame clones and lacks some. The table records just over 200,000 clones, 85% to 90% of them present only once. Sequencing used peripheral blood. The receptors here all came from a man of 80 years or more with acute or convalescent COVID-19.

The chain carries TRBV18 and TRBJ2-1; tentative D call: TRBD1 (5 bases). Germline-derived CDR1 and CDR2 are KGHSH and LQKENI. V lost 3 bases, J lost 0 bases, and 12 bases lay in between. CDR3 length: 16 residues. The CDR3 reads CASSPLGADSYNEQFF. The DNA of the CDR3 is TGTGCCAGCTCACCCTTAGGGGCGGACTCCTACAATGAGCAGTTCTTC.

The chain is built from TRBV7-2 and TRBJ1-5, with 7 positions matching TRBD1. This CDR3 contains 14 residues. Germline trimming cut 3 bases from V and 5 bases from J; bases unmatched to any gene: 4. Germline values: CDR1 SGHTA, CDR2 FQGNSA. The CDR3 loop reads CASSLQGVDQPQHF. CDR3 coding DNA: TGTGCCAGCAGCTTGCAGGGGGTAGATCAGCCCCAGCATTTT.

The CDR3 DNA is TGTGCCAGCTCACCTCCGGGACAGAGTAGACACGAGCAGTACGTC. This sequence encodes CASSPPGQSRHEQYV. V is TRBV18 and J is TRBJ2-7; 7 bases are shared with TRBD1. Per germline, CDR1 KGHSH and CDR2 LQKENI. Trimming cost V 3 bases and J 5 bases; bases outside gene matches: 10. The CDR3 is made up of 15 amino acids.

The chain links TRBV6-5 to TRBJ2-3; 9 nucleotides match TRBD2. The CDR3 is made up of 15 amino acids. Germline assignment: CDR1 MNHEY and CDR2 SVGAGI. V was pared by 10 bases and J by 0 bases, with 8 bases of the junction left unmatched. CDR3: CATYRTSASTDTQYF. The CDR3 nucleotides read TGTGCCACATACCGGACTAGCGCTAGCACAGATACGCAGTATTTT.

The chain is built from TRBV30 and TRBJ1-3; 8 positions match TRBD1. Trimming at V came to 5 bases and at J to 4 bases, leaving 7 bases not matched to a gene. The CDR3 totals 14 residues. Germline V gene sequence: CDR1 GTSNPN, CDR2 SVGIG (reference sequence). DNA of the CDR3: TGTGCCTGGGGGACAGGTCTGGCCGGAAACACCATATATTTT. This gives the protein CAWGTGLAGNTIYF. Full variable domain (outside the CDR3, taken from reference TRBV30 and TRBJ1-3): SQTIHQWPATLVQPVGSPLSLECTVEGTSNPNLYWYRQAAGRGLQLLFYSVGIGQISSEVPQNLSASRPQDRQFILSSKKLLLSDSGFYLCAWGTGLAGNTIYFGEGSWLTVV.

The chain carries TRBV18 and TRBJ2-3, with TRBD2 identical over 9 bases. Trimming cost V 0 bases and J 4 bases; bases outside gene matches: 5. CDR3 length: 16 amino acids. Germline V gene data show CDR1 as KGHSH and CDR2 as LQKENI. CDR3 DNA: TGTGCCAGCTCACCACCGGCGGGAGGGCCGTCAGATACGCAGTATTTT. This sequence encodes CASSPPAGGPSDTQYF. The full variable domain, in which reference TRBV18 and TRBJ2-3 provide the parts outside the CDR3, is NAGVMQNPRHLVRRRGQEARLRCSPMKGHSHVYWYRQLPEEGLKFMVYLQKENIIDESGMPKERFSAEFPKEGPSILRIQQVVRGDSAAYFCASSPPAGGPSDTQYFGPGTRLTVL.

The V gene is TRBV19, the J gene TRBJ1-4; TRBD1 matches 10 bases. This CDR3 is built from 19 residues. CDR1 and CDR2 (germline): LNHDA, SQIVND (reference sequence). J was trimmed by 7 bases and V by 3 bases; bases with no gene match: 17. The CDR3 DNA reads as TGTGCCAGTAGTATCTCCCTTCGACAGGGGGCAGGGGCGGGTGAAAAACTGTTTTTT. Translating it yields CASSISLRQGAGAGEKLFF.

The chain joins TRBV19 to TRBJ1-1; 7 bases align to TRBD1. Germline V gene sequence: CDR1 LNHDA, CDR2 SQIVND (reference sequence). J was trimmed by 4 bases and V by 6 bases; bases with no gene match: 5. This CDR3 has 13 residues. CDR3: CASRLDRVTEAFF. The CDR3 nucleotides read TGTGCCAGTAGACTCGACAGGGTCACTGAAGCTTTCTTT. Complete variable domain (other parts from reference TRBV19 and TRBJ1-1): DGGITQSPKYLFRKEGQNVTLSCEQNLNHDAMYWYRQDPGQGLRLIYYSQIVNDFQKGDIAEGYSVSREKKESFPLTVTSAQKNPTAFYLCASRLDRVTEAFFGQGTRLTVV.

CDR3 protein: CARSFVSSGSTDTQYF. CDR3 bases: TGTGCCAGAAGCTTCGTAAGTAGCGGGAGCACAGATACGCAGTATTTT. V and J are TRBV5-3 and TRBJ2-3, with TRBD2 matching over 7 bases. TRBV5-3 is an ORF, with its function uncertain. V dropped 2 bases and J dropped 0; count of bases not matched to a gene: 6. CDR3 size: 16 residues.

Comments on this clone: This sample also contains other DNA sequences that code for the same CDR3. The chain employs TRBV6-5 and TRBJ2-1, with 7 bases that match TRBD2. From germline, CDR1 is MNHEY and CDR2 SVGAGI. V trimming: 7 bases; J trimming: 0 bases; junction bases outside the gene matches: 6. This CDR3 is built from 15 residues. DNA of the CDR3: TGTGCCAGCATCAAGGGCGGGAGCTCCTACAATGAGCAGTTCTTC. Its protein is CASIKGGSSYNEQFF.

CDR3 sequence reads: CASSLGSQASGRQETQYF. The CDR3, as DNA: TGTGCCAGCAGCTTAGGGTCCCAGGCTAGCGGCAGACAAGAGACCCAGTACTTC. The V and J genes are TRBV11-3 and TRBJ2-5; 7 nucleotides match TRBD2. J lost 2 bases, V lost 1 base, and 13 bases had no gene match. Per the germline V gene, CDR1 is SGHNT and CDR2 is YENEEA. The CDR3 covers 18 residues.

This clone has a single count. The V and J genes are TRBV6-1 and TRBJ1-2, with TRBD1 matching 10 bases. The V gene's germline CDR1 is MNHNS and CDR2 SASEGT. The CDR3 covers 15 residues. V trimming: 6 bases; J trimming: 8 bases; junction bases outside the gene matches: 12. CDR3 DNA sequence: TGTGCCAGCAGCTCAGCGCCGACAGGGGGCTTAGGCTACACCTTC. Translating it yields CASSSAPTGGLGYTF.

This chain uses TRBV18 with TRBJ2-1; D is perhaps TRBD2 (5 bases). V lost 2 bases, J lost 9 bases, and 11 bases lay in between. Looked up from germline, CDR1 is KGHSH and CDR2 is LQKENI. CDR3 length: 13 amino acids. The CDR3 region has the DNA TGTGCCAGCTCACCATTATCCGGAGGTGAGCAGTTCTTC. Translating it yields CASSPLSGGEQFF.

This clone is a singleton in its sample. The rearrangement uses TRBV19 and TRBJ1-1; D is undetermined. The CDR3 loop spans 13 amino acids. Trimming shortened V by 6 bases and J by 1 base, and 9 bases separated the two germline ends. In germline, CDR1 is LNHDA, CDR2 SQIVND (reference sequence). CDR3 sequence reads: CASRVRKNTEAFF. CDR3 bases: TGTGCCAGTAGGGTCAGGAAGAACACTGAAGCTTTCTTT. Complete variable domain (other parts from reference TRBV19 and TRBJ1-1): DGGITQSPKYLFRKEGQNVTLSCEQNLNHDAMYWYRQDPGQGLRLIYYSQIVNDFQKGDIAEGYSVSREKKESFPLTVTSAQKNPTAFYLCASRVRKNTEAFFGQGTRLTVV.

This chain links TRBV19 with TRBJ2-4; D is possibly TRBD1 (5 bases). The V end lost 5 bases, the J end lost 0 bases, and 14 bases lay between the germline ends. Germline CDR1 is LNHDA and CDR2 is SQIVND (reference sequence). This CDR3 spans 16 amino acids. CDR3 residues: CASSPRQTLAKNIQYF. In nucleotides, the CDR3 is TGTGCCAGTAGTCCCCGACAGACTCTAGCCAAAAACATTCAGTACTTC.

This clone was recorded only once. The V gene is TRBV4-2, the J gene TRBJ2-2; 7 bases map to TRBD2. Germline V gene sequence: CDR1 LGHNA, CDR2 YNFKEQ. Trimming took 0 bases from V and 6 from J; bases not matched to a gene: 13. The CDR3 has 18 amino acids. The CDR3: CASSQEERGGTLAGELFF. As DNA, the CDR3 is TGTGCCAGCAGCCAAGAAGAGCGGGGCGGGACGTTGGCCGGGGAGCTGTTTTTT.

The rearrangement joins TRBV11-2 to TRBJ2-1, with a tentative D call TRBD2 (6 bases). Germline CDR1 and CDR2: SGHAT and FQNNGV. Trimming left V 6 bases short and J 0 bases short, with 12 bases between. This CDR3 has 15 amino acids. CDR3 residues: CASSYAGSSYNEQFF. As DNA, the CDR3 is TGTGCCAGCAGTTACGCGGGAAGCTCCTACAATGAGCAGTTCTTC.